Sequencing of this T cell receptor (beta chain) was carried out in a study of molecular identifiers for immune sequencing clone quantification. Naive CD8 T cells, phenotype CD8+CD4-CCR7+CD45RA+, were sorted. V shed 1 base and J 0 bases; nucleotides not matched to a gene: 11. The CDR3 length is 19 residues. Germline lookup yields CDR1 LGHDT and CDR2 YNNKEL (reference sequence). TCRdb itself ran the PCR reads through MiXCR, one entry per CDR3 protein. The table lists about 640,000 distinct CDR3 sequences, less than 20% of them singletons. V gene TRBV3-1 combines with J gene TRBJ1-2; TRBD1 matches 10 bases. The clonotype was recovered from a human donor in good health. Some libraries in this study had Jurkat cell RNA spiked in. What was sequenced was naive CD8+ T cells from blood, with Jurkat cell RNA spiked in. Subset described: FACS-sorted CD8+CD4-CCR7+CD45RA+ naive T cells. In DNA form, the CDR3 reads TGTGCCAGCAGCCAAGGACAGACAGGGGGCGAAGGGACTAACTATGGCTACACCTTC. It translates to CASSQGQTGGEGTNYGYTF.